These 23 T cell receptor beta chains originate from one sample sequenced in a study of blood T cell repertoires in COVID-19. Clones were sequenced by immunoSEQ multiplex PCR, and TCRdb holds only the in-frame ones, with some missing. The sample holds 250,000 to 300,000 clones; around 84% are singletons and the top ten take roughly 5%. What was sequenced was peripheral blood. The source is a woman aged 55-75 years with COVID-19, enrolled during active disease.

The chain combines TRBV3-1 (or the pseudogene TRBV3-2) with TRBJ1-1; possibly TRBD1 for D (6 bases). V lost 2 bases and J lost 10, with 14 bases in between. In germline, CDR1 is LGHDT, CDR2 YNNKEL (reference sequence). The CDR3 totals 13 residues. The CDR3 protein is CASSQIQGNGAFF. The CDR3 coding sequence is TGTGCCAGCAGCCAAATACAGGGAAACGGAGCTTTCTTT.

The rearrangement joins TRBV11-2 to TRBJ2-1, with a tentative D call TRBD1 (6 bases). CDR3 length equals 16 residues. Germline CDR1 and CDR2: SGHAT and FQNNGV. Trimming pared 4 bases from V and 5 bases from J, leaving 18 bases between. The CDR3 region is CASSSTTGDNHNEQFF. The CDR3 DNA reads TGTGCCAGCAGCTCCACGACAGGAGACAATCACAATGAGCAGTTCTTC.

CDR3: CATTRTGPKAEAFF. In DNA form, the CDR3 reads TGTGCCACGACCCGTACAGGCCCCAAGGCTGAAGCTTTCTTT. The chain couples TRBV2 to TRBJ1-1, with D possibly being TRBD1 (5 bases). The V end was cut by 10 bases, the J end by 6 bases, with 21 bases between. Looked up from germline, CDR1 is SNHLY and CDR2 is FYNNEI. The CDR3 spans 14 residues.

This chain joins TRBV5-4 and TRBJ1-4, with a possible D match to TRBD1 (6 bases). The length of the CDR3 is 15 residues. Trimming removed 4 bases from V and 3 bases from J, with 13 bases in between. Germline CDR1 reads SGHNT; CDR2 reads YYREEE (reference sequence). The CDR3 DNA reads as TGTGCCAGCAGCGACCCGGGGGGCTCTAATGAAAAACTGTTTTTT. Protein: CASSDPGGSNEKLFF.

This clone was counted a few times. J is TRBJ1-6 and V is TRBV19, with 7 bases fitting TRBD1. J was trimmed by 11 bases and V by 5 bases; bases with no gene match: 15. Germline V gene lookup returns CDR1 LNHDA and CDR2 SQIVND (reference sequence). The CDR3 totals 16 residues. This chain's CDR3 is CASSPTATGIAAPLHF. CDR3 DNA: TGTGCCAGTAGTCCTACTGCGACAGGGATAGCGGCACCCCTCCACTTT.

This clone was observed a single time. The CDR3 sequence: CASSLRDISTDTQYF. Here the CDR3 DNA reads TGTGCCAGCAGCCTAAGGGACATCAGCACAGATACGCAGTATTTT. The gene calls are TRBV7-9 and TRBJ2-3; a possible D gene is TRBD1 (6 bases). The CDR3 has 15 amino acids. Germline-derived CDR1 and CDR2 are SEHNR and FQNEAQ (reference sequence). Trimming cost V 5 bases and J 0 bases, with 12 bases left between them.

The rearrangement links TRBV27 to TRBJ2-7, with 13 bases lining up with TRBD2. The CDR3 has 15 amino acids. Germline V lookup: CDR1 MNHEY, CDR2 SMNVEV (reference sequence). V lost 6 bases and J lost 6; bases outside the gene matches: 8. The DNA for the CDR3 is TGTGCCAGCAGCCCAGAACGACTAGCGGGAGGCGAGCAGTACTTC. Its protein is CASSPERLAGGEQYF.

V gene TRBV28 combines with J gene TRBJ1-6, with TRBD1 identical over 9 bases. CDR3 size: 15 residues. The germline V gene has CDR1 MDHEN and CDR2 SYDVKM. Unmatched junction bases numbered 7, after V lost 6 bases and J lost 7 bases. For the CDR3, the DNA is TGTGCCAGCAGCCCCACAGGGGGCGTAAATTCACCCCTCCACTTT. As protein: CASSPTGGVNSPLHF.

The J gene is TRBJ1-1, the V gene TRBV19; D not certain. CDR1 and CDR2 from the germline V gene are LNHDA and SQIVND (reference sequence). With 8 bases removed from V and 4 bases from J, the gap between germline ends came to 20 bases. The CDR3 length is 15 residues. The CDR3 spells CASRTPGLQGTEAFF. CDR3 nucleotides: TGTGCCAGTCGGACTCCGGGTCTTCAAGGCACTGAAGCTTTCTTT.

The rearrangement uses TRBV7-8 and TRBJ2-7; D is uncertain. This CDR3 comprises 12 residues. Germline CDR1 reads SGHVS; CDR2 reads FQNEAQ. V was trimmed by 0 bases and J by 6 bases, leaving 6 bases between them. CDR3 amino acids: CASSLALIEQYF. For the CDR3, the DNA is TGTGCCAGCAGCTTAGCGCTAATCGAGCAGTACTTC.

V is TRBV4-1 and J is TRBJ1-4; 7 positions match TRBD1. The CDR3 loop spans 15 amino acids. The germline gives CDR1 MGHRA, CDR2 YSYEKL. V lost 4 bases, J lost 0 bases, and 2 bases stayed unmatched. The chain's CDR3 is CASSRDRATNEKLFF. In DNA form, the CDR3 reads TGCGCCAGCAGCCGAGACAGGGCAACTAATGAAAAACTGTTTTTT.

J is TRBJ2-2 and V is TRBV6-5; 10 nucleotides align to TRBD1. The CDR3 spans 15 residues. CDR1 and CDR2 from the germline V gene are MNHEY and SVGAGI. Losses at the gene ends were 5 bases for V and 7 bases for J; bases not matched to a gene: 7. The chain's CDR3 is CASSPRGQGGGELFF. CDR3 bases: TGTGCCAGCAGTCCAAGAGGACAGGGGGGCGGGGAGCTGTTTTTT.

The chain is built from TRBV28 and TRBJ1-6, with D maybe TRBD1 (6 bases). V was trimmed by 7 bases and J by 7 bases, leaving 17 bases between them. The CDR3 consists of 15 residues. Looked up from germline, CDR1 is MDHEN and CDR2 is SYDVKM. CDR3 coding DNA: TGTGCCAGCACCGTGGAGACAGGTCGGAATTCACCCCTCCACTTT. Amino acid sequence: CASTVETGRNSPLHF.

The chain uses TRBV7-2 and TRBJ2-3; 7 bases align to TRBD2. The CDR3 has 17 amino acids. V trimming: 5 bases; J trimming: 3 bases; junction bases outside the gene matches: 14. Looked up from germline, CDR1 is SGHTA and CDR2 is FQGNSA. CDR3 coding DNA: TGTGCCAGCAGCAGACACCCGCGGGAGTGGGTTACAGATACGCAGTATTTT. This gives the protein CASSRHPREWVTDTQYF.

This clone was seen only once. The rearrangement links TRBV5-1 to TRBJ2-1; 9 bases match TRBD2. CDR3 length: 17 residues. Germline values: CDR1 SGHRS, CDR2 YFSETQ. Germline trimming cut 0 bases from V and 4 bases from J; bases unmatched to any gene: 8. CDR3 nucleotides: TGCGCCAGCAGCTTGGAGGGACTAGCCAATCTATACAATGAGCAGTTCTTC. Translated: CASSLEGLANLYNEQFF.

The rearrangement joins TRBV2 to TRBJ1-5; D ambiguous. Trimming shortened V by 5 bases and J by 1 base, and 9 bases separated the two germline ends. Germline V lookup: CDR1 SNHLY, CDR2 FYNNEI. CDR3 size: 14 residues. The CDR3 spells CASSRGRSNQPQHF. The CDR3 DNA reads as TGTGCCAGCAGTCGAGGTAGAAGCAATCAGCCCCAGCATTTT. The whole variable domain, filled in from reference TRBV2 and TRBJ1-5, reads EPEVTQTPSHQVTQMGQEVILRCVPISNHLYFYWYRQILGQKVEFLVSFYNNEISEKSEIFDDQFSVERPDGSNFTLKIRSTKLEDSAMYFCASSRGRSNQPQHFGDGTRLSIL.

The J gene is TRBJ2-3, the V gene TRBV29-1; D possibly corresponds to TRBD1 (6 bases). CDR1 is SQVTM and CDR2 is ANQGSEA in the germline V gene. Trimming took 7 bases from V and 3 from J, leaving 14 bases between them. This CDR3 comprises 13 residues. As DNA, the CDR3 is TGCAGCGCCGCCGGGACAATGACAGATACGCAGTATTTT. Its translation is CSAAGTMTDTQYF.

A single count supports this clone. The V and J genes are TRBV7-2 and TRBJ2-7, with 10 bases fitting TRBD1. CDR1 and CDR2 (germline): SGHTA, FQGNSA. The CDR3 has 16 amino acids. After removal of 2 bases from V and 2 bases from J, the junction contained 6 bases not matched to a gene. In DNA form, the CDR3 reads TGTGCCAGCAGCTTACACTGGACAGGGGGAACCTACGAGCAGTACTTC. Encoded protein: CASSLHWTGGTYEQYF.

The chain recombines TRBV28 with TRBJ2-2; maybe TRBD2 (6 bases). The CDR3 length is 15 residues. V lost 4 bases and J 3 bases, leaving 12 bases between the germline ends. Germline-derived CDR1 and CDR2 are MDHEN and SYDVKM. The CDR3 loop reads CASSSRGPYTGELFF. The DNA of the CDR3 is TGTGCCAGCAGTTCGCGGGGCCCCTACACCGGGGAGCTGTTTTTT.

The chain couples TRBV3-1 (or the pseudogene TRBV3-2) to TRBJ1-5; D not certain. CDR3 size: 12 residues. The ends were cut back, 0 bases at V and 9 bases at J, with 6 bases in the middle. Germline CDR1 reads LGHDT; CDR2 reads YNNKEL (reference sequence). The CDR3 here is CASSQDFGPQHF. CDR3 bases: TGTGCCAGCAGCCAAGATTTCGGGCCCCAGCATTTT.

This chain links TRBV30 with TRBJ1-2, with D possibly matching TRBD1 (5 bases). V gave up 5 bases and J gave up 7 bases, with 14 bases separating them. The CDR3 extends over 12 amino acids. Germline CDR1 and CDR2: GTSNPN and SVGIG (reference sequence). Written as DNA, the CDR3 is TGTGCCTGGTGGGGGAGGGTCCCTGGCTACACCTTC. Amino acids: CAWWGRVPGYTF.

Here the CDR3 reads CATRPRTRVPPNAGELFF. The CDR3 region has the DNA TGTGCCACCAGACCGAGGACTAGAGTTCCTCCAAACGCCGGGGAGCTGTTTTTT. The V and J genes are TRBV24-1 and TRBJ2-2, with 7 bases identical to TRBD2. J lost 6 bases, V lost 7 bases, and 19 bases had no gene match. The CDR3 covers 18 residues. The germline CDR1 and CDR2 sequences are KGHDR and SFDVKD.

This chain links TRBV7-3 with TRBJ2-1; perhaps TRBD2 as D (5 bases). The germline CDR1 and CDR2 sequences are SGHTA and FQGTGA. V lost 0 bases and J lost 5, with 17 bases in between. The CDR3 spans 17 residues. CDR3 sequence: CASSLTVDAWRDNEQFF. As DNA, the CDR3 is TGTGCCAGCAGCTTAACGGTGGATGCTTGGCGGGACAATGAGCAGTTCTTC.